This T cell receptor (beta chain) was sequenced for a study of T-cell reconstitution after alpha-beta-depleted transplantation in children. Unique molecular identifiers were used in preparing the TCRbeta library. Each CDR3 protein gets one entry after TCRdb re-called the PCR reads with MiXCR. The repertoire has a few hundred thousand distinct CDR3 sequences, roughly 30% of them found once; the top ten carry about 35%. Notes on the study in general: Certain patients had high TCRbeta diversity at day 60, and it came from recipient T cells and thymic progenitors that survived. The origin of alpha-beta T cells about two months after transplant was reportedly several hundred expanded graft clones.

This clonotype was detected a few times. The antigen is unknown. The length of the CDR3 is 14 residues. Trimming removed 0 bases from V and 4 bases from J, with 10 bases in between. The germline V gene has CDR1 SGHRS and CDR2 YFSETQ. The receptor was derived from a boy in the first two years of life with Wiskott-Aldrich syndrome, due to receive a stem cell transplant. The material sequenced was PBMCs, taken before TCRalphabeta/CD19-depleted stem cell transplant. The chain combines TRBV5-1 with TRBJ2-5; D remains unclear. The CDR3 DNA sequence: TGCGCCAGCAGCTTGGTCGGCGACGGAGAGACCCAGTACTTC. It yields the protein CASSLVGDGETQYF.